The 8 T cell receptor beta chains below all came from one sample that was sequenced in a study of blood T cells in healthy people across ages. The authors ran a second PCR of about 6 to 12 cycles using a sample-barcoded 5' primer and a J-beta primer mix. One entry per CDR3 protein results from TCRdb running MiXCR on the 5' RACE reads. In the table there are more than 1,400,000 distinct CDR3 sequences, approximately 38% of which are singletons. The sample consisted of blood. These TCRs come from a woman aged 18-29 years in good health.

J is TRBJ2-7 and V is TRBV6-1, with 10 bases identical to TRBD2. The CDR3 is 14 residues long. The J segment lost 0 bases and the V segment lost 6 bases, leaving 2 bases of the junction unmatched. Germline V gene data show CDR1 as MNHNS and CDR2 as SASEGT. CDR3 DNA sequence: TGTGCCAGCAGGGTAGCGGGGGGCTCCTACGAGCAGTACTTC. Protein sequence: CASRVAGGSYEQYF.

This clonotype has more than one count but fewer than ten. This chain joins TRBV20-1 and TRBJ2-1, with TRBD2 matching 11 bases. CDR3 length: 14 amino acids. Looked up from germline, CDR1 is DFQATT and CDR2 is SNEGSKA (reference sequence). After removal of 3 bases from V and 9 bases from J, the junction contained 7 bases not matched to a gene. CDR3 DNA: TGCAGTGCTAGTCGTAGCGGGGGGGCCCCTGAGCAGTTCTTC. Protein product: CSASRSGGAPEQFF.

The chain recombines TRBV25-1 with TRBJ2-5; TRBD1 agrees at 12 bases. This CDR3 comprises 19 residues. Trimming took 6 bases from V and 2 from J; bases not matched to a gene: 16. Germline values: CDR1 MGHDK, CDR2 SYGVNS. The CDR3: CASSDPRDRGRMRQETQYF. Written as DNA, the CDR3 is TGTGCCAGCAGCGACCCAAGGGACAGGGGGCGGATGAGGCAAGAGACCCAGTACTTC.

This chain uses TRBV9 with TRBJ2-3; 9 bases align to TRBD1. The length of the CDR3 is 14 residues. Unmatched junction bases numbered 10, after V lost 6 bases and J lost 8 bases. Germline V gene sequence: CDR1 SGDLS, CDR2 YYNGEE. The chain's CDR3 is CASTGGQGIRTQYF. The CDR3 region has the DNA TGTGCCAGCACCGGGGGACAGGGAATTCGTACGCAGTATTTT.

This clonotype turned up a few times. The rearrangement joins TRBV20-1 to TRBJ2-7; TRBD2 matches 7 bases. V was clipped by 7 bases and J by 5 bases; unmatched bases: 11. CDR1 DFQATT and CDR2 SNEGSKA come from the germline V gene (reference sequence). The CDR3 length is 13 residues. CDR3 coding DNA: TGCAGTGGTACCCTGGGGGGGACCCACGAGCAGTACTTC. Translation: CSGTLGGTHEQYF.

The CDR3 reads CASSLASGAFNEQFF. In DNA, the CDR3 is TGTGCCAGCAGTTTAGCTAGCGGGGCTTTCAATGAGCAGTTCTTC. V usage is TRBV27 and J usage is TRBJ2-1; 9 nucleotides agree with TRBD2. Germline V CDR1 and CDR2: MNHEY, SMNVEV (reference sequence). The CDR3 is 15 amino acids. V lost 2 bases, J lost 6 bases, and 5 bases stayed unmatched.

The table lists this clonotype with a few counts. The chain employs TRBV7-9 and TRBJ2-5; TRBD1 agrees at 9 bases. The germline gives CDR1 SEHNR, CDR2 FQNEAQ (reference sequence). V was clipped by 4 bases and J by 11 bases; unmatched bases: 14. The CDR3 runs 15 residues. The chain's CDR3 is CASSYTGTGSTEQYF. The CDR3 DNA sequence: TGTGCCAGCAGCTACACCGGGACAGGGTCCACTGAGCAGTACTTC.

The table lists this clonotype with a few counts. The chain has TRBV5-1 and TRBJ1-5; D is unclear. Germline V gives CDR1 SGHRS, CDR2 YFSETQ. The CDR3 spans 17 residues. The V end was cut by 7 bases, the J end by 0 bases, with 20 bases between. The CDR3 DNA follows: TGCGCCAGCCGCCCCAGTTGGAGCCTTTATAGCAATCAGCCCCAGCATTTT. Protein sequence: CASRPSWSLYSNQPQHF. The full variable domain, with the rest looked up from reference TRBV5-1 and TRBJ1-5, is KAGVTQTPRYLIKTRGQQVTLSCSPISGHRSVSWYQQTPGQGLQFLFEYFSETQRNKGNFPGRFSGRQFSNSRSEMNVSTLELGDSALYLCASRPSWSLYSNQPQHFGDGTRLSIL.